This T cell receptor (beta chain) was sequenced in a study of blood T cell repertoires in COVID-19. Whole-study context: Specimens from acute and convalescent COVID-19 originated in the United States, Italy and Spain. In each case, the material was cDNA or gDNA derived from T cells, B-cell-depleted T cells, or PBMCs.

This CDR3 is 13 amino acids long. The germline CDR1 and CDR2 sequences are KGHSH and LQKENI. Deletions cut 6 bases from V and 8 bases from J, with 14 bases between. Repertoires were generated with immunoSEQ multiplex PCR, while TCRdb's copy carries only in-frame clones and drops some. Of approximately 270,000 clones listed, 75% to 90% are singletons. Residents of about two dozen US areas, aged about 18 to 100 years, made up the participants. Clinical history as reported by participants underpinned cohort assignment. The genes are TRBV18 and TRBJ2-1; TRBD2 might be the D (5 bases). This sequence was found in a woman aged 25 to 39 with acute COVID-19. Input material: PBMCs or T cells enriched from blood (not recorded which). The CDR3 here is CASSPYDGDEQFF. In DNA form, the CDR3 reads TGTGCCAGCTCCCCTTATGACGGGGATGAGCAGTTCTTC.